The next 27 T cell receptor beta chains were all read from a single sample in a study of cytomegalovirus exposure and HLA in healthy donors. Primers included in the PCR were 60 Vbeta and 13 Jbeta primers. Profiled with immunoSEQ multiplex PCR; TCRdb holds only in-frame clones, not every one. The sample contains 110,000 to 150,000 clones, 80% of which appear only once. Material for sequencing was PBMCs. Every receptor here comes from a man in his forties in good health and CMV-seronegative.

The DNA of the CDR3 is TGTGCCAGCAGTCTGGGGACAGGGGTGGGGGGGACTGAAGCTTTCTTT. Protein sequence: CASSLGTGVGGTEAFF. V usage is TRBV27 and J usage is TRBJ1-1; 10 nucleotides match TRBD1. V was pared by 5 bases and J by 5 bases, with 11 bases of the junction left unmatched. Germline values: CDR1 MNHEY, CDR2 SMNVEV (reference sequence). The length of the CDR3 is 16 residues.

This CDR3 is CASSVAVAETGELFF. CDR3 nucleotide sequence: TGTGCCAGCAGCGTAGCGGTAGCAGAAACCGGGGAGCTGTTTTTT. This chain links TRBV9 with TRBJ2-2; the D is unclear. The CDR3 is 15 residues long. The germline gives CDR1 SGDLS, CDR2 YYNGEE. Trimming removed 0 bases from V and 5 bases from J, with 11 bases in between.

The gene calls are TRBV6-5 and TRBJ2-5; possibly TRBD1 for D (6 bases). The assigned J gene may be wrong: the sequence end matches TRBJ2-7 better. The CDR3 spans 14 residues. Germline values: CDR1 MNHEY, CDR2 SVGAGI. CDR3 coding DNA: TGTGCCAGCCGCAGGGGACCGAGCTCCTACGAGCAGTACTTC. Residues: CASRRGPSSYEQYF.

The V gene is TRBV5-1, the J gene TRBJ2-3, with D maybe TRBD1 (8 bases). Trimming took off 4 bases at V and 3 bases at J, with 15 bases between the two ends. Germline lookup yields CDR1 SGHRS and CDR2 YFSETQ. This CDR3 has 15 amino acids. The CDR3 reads CASSITGGGTDTQYF. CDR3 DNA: TGCGCCAGCAGCATTACAGGGGGAGGGACAGATACGCAGTATTTT. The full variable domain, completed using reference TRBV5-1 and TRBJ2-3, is KAGVTQTPRYLIKTRGQQVTLSCSPISGHRSVSWYQQTPGQGLQFLFEYFSETQRNKGNFPGRFSGRQFSNSRSEMNVSTLELGDSALYLCASSITGGGTDTQYFGPGTRLTVL.

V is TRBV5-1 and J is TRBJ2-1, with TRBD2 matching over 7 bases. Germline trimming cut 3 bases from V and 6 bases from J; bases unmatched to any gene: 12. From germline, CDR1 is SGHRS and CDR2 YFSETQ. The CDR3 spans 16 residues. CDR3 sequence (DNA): TGCGCCAGCAGCTCCGGATGGGCGGGGGTAAGCAATGAGCAGTTCTTC. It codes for CASSSGWAGVSNEQFF.

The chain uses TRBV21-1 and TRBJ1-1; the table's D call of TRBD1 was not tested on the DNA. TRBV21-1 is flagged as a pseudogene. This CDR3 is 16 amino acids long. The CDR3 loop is CASSKKWLSGDTEAFF. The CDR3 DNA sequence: TGTGCCAGCAGCAAAAAGTGGTTATCAGGGGACACTGAAGCTTTCTTT.

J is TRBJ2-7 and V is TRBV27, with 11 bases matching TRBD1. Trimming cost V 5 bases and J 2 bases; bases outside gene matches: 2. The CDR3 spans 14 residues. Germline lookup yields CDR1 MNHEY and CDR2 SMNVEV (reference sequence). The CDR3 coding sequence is TGTGCCAGCAGTCTGGGACAGGGGGCCTACGAGCAGTACTTC. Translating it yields CASSLGQGAYEQYF.

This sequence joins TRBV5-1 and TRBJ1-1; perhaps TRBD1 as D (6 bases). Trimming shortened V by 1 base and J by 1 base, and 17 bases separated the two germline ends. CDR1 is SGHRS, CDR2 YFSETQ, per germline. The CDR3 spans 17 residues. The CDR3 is CASSLWGLSVANTEAFF. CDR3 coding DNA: TGCGCCAGCAGCTTGTGGGGGCTTAGCGTTGCGAACACTGAAGCTTTCTTT.

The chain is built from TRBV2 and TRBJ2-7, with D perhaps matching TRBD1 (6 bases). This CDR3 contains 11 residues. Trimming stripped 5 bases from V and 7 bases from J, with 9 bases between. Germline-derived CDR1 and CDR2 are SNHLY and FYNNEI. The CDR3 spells CASSNREEQYF. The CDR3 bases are TGTGCCAGCAGTAACAGGGAAGAGCAGTACTTC.

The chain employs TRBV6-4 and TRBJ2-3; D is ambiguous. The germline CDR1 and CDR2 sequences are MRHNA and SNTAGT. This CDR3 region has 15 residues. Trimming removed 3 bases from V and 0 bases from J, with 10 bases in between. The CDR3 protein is CASSEQTTSTDTQYF. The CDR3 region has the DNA TGTGCCAGCAGTGAACAGACGACAAGCACAGATACGCAGTATTTT.

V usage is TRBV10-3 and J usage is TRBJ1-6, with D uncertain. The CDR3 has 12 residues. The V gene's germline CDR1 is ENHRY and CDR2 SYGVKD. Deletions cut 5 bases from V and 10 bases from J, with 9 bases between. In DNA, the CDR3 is TGTGCCATCAGTCCTACTGTGTCACCCCTCCACTTT. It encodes CAISPTVSPLHF.

CDR3 protein: CASSVRQVNYEQYF. The DNA of the CDR3 is TGTGCCAGCAGTGTCCGGCAGGTGAACTACGAGCAGTACTTC. The chain is built from TRBV6-1 and TRBJ2-7, with no clear D. Germline CDR1 is MNHNS and CDR2 is SASEGT. There are 14 residues in the CDR3. V gave up 4 bases and J gave up 3 bases, with 13 bases separating them.

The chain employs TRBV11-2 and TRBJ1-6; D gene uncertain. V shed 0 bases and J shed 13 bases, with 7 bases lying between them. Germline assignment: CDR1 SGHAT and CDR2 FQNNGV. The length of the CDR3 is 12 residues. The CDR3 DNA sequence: TGTGCCAGCAGCTTAGATCGGGGTCCCCTCCACTTT. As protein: CASSLDRGPLHF.

The DNA of the CDR3 is TGTGCCAGCAGCTTGATACTAGCGGGGACCCGTAGCACAGATACGCAGTATTTT. Amino acids: CASSLILAGTRSTDTQYF. J is TRBJ2-3 and V is TRBV5-8; 10 bases match TRBD2. Germline CDR1 reads SGHTS; CDR2 reads YDEGEE. This CDR3 is built from 18 residues. With 1 base clipped from V and 0 bases from J, the junction kept 8 bases outside the gene matches.

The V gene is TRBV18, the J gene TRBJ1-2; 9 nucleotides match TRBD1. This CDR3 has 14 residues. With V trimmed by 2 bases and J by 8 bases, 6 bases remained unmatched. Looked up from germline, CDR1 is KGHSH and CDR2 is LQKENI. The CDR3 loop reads CASSPGGQGIGYTF. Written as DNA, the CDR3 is TGTGCCAGCTCACCAGGGGGACAGGGCATCGGCTACACCTTC.

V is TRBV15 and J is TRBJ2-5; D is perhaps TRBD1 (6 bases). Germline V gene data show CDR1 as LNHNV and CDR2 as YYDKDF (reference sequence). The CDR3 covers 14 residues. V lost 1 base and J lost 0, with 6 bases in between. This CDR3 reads CATSRGQDQETQYF. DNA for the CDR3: TGTGCCACCAGCAGAGGACAGGACCAAGAGACCCAGTACTTC.

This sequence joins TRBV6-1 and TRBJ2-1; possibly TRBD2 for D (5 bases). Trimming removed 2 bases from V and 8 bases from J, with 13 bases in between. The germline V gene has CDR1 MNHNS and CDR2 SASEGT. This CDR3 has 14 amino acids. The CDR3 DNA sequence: TGTGCCAGCAGTGAATCACTAGGGTCCTATGAGCAGTTCTTC. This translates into CASSESLGSYEQFF.

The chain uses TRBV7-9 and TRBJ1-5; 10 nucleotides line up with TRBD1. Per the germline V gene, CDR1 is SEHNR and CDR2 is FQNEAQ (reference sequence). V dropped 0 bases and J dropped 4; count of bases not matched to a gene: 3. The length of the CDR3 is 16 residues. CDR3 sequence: CASSLARTGGNQPQHF. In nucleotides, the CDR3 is TGTGCCAGCAGCTTAGCGCGGACAGGGGGGAATCAGCCCCAGCATTTT.

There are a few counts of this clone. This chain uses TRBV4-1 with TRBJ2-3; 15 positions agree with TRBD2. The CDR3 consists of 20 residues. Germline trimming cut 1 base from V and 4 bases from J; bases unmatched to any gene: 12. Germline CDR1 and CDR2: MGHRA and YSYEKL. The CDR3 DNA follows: TGCGCCAGCAGCCAAGGACTAGGACTAGCGGGGGGGCCGGTAGCAGATACGCAGTATTTT. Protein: CASSQGLGLAGGPVADTQYF.

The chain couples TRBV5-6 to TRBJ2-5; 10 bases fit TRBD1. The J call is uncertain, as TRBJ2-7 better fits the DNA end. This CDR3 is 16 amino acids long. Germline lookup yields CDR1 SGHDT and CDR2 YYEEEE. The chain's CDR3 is CASSLPSGQGTYEQYF. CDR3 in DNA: TGTGCCAGCAGCTTGCCCTCGGGACAGGGGACCTACGAGCAGTACTTC.

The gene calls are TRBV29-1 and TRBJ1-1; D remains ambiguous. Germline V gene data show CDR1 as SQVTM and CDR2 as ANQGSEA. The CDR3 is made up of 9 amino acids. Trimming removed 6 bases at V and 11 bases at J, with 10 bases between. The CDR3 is CSVQEEAFF. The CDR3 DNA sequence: TGCAGCGTCCAGGAAGAGGCTTTCTTT.

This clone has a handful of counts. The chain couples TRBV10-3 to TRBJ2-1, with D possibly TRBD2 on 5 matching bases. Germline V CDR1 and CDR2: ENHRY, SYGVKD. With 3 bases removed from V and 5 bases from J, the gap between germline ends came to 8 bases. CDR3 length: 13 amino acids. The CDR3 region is CAISERGNNEQFF. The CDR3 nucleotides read TGTGCCATCAGTGAACGAGGGAACAATGAGCAGTTCTTC.

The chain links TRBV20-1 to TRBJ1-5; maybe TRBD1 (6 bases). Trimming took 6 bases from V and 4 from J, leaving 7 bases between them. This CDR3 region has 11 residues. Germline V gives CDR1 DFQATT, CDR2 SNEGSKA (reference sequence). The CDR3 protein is CSATGNQPQHF. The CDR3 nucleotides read TGCAGTGCCACAGGGAATCAGCCCCAGCATTTT.

The CDR3: CASSGATGGDYQPQHF. The CDR3 DNA sequence: TGCGCCAGCAGTGGGGCTACAGGGGGCGATTATCAGCCCCAGCATTTT. The chain employs TRBV10-1 and TRBJ1-5; 9 bases line up with TRBD1. After removal of 4 bases from V and 5 bases from J, the junction contained 9 bases not matched to a gene. This CDR3 is built from 16 residues. Looked up from germline, CDR1 is WNHNN and CDR2 is SYGVQD (reference sequence).

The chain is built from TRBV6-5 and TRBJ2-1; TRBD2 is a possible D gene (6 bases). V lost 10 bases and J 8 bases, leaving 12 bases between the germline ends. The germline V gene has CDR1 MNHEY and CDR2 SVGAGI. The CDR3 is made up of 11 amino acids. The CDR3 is CATTGGHEQFF. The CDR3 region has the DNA TGTGCCACAACCGGGGGTCATGAGCAGTTCTTC.

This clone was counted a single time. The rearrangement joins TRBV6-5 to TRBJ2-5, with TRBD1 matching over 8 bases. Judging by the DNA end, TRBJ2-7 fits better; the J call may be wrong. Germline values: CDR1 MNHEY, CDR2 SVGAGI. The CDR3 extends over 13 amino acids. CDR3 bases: TGTGCCAGCAGTCTCGGGACAGGCTACGAGCAGTACTTC. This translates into CASSLGTGYEQYF.

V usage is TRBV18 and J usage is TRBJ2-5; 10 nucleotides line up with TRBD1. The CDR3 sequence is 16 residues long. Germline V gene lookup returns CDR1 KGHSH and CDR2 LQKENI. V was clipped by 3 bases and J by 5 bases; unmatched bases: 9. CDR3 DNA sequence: TGTGCCAGCTCACCTCCGGGACAGGGGACGCCTGAGACCCAGTACTTC. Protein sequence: CASSPPGQGTPETQYF.